These 30 T cell receptor beta chains were all obtained from the same sample, sequenced in a study of blood T cell repertoires in COVID-19 (dated by TCRdb to the early 2020s). Libraries were constructed by the immunoSEQ multiplex PCR assay. TCRdb limited this immuneACCESS table to in-frame rearrangements with V and J called. A share of clones is missing; checked studies link under half to unresolved V genes, and the rest is unexplained. Here the sample has 85,000 to 130,000 clones; approximately 91% occur a single time. Roughly 6.5% of the sample comes from the top ten. The sample consisted of peripheral blood. These receptors were collected from a woman in her sixties with acute or convalescent COVID-19.

The count of this clone is one. The chain combines TRBV28 with TRBJ2-7; 7 bases map to TRBD1. Germline loops: CDR1 MDHEN, CDR2 SYDVKM. V shed 5 bases, J shed 3 bases, and the junction held 4 bases outside the gene matches. The length of the CDR3 is 13 residues. The CDR3 region is CASSPGQDYEQYF. In DNA form, the CDR3 reads TGTGCCAGCAGTCCAGGACAGGACTACGAGCAGTACTTC.

The chain links TRBV19 to TRBJ1-2, with D perhaps TRBD1 (6 bases). The CDR3 runs 13 residues. V was cut by 9 bases and J by 2 bases, with 13 bases left in between. From germline, CDR1 is LNHDA and CDR2 SQIVND (reference sequence). In nucleotides, the CDR3 is TGTGCCAGCGAGGACAGACAAAACTATGGCTACACCTTC. Residues: CASEDRQNYGYTF.

The chain couples TRBV5-6 to TRBJ2-7, with 8 bases aligning to TRBD2. CDR3 length equals 15 residues. Trimming at V came to 4 bases and at J to 8 bases, leaving 14 bases not matched to a gene. Germline CDR1 is SGHDT and CDR2 is YYEEEE. The CDR3 nucleotides read TGTGCCAGCAGCCTCCCGGGCGGGGGGCCGCGCAAGCAGTACGTC. Its translation is CASSLPGGGPRKQYV.

The chain couples TRBV6-5 to TRBJ1-2; D remains ambiguous. Germline V CDR1 and CDR2: MNHEY, SVGAGI. The V and J ends lost 7 bases and 5 bases respectively, with 5 bases between them. The CDR3 is 10 amino acids. The DNA for the CDR3 is TGTGCCAGCAACCAGTATGGCTACACCTTC. Amino acids: CASNQYGYTF.

The genes are TRBV5-1 and TRBJ2-2; 7 bases align to TRBD1. The CDR3 is 15 residues long. Germline V gene data show CDR1 as SGHRS and CDR2 as YFSETQ. V shed 4 bases, J shed 1 base, and the junction held 4 bases outside the gene matches. The CDR3 region has the DNA TGCGCCAGCAGCCAACGGACAGGGAACACCGGGGAGCTGTTTTTT. This gives the protein CASSQRTGNTGELFF.

The genes are TRBV30 and TRBJ2-1, with TRBD2 matching over 8 bases. This CDR3 comprises 14 residues. Germline lookup yields CDR1 GTSNPN and CDR2 SVGIG (reference sequence). Losses at the gene ends were 1 base for V and 10 bases for J; bases not matched to a gene: 9. The CDR3 DNA follows: TGTGCCTGGAGTGAGGTAGCGGGATTATACGAGCAGTTCTTC. Translating gives CAWSEVAGLYEQFF.

This clone was observed a single time. This chain links TRBV12-3 or TRBV12-4 with TRBJ1-1; D gene uncertain. V gave up 3 bases and J gave up 5 bases, with 10 bases separating them. This CDR3 contains 13 residues. In nucleotides, the CDR3 is TGTGCCAGCAGTTTGGCTCGAACAACTGAAGCTTTCTTT. As protein: CASSLARTTEAFF.

The table lists this clone with a few counts. The chain couples TRBV6-5 to TRBJ1-1; the D gene is possibly TRBD1 (5 bases). Trimming cost V 6 bases and J 0 bases, with 11 bases left between them. Germline CDR1 is MNHEY and CDR2 is SVGAGI. The length of the CDR3 is 14 residues. The chain's CDR3 is CASRRQSLNTEAFF. The DNA for the CDR3 is TGTGCCAGCAGGAGACAGTCACTGAACACTGAAGCTTTCTTT.

The rearrangement links TRBV20-1 to TRBJ1-5, with 9 positions matching TRBD1. The germline V gene encodes CDR1 DFQATT and CDR2 SNEGSKA (reference sequence). J lost 1 base, V lost 3 bases, and 7 bases had no gene match. This CDR3 comprises 16 residues. The CDR3 DNA reads TGCAGTGCTAGTGGACAGGGGTTACGGAGCAATCAGCCCCAGCATTTT. Translation gives CSASGQGLRSNQPQHF.

The rearrangement uses TRBV10-1 and TRBJ2-2, with D tentatively TRBD1 (5 bases). Per germline, CDR1 WNHNN and CDR2 SYGVQD (reference sequence). V lost 3 bases, J lost 3 bases, and 11 bases lay in between. CDR3 length equals 15 residues. The CDR3 sequence: CASSEDRSDTGELFF. CDR3 DNA: TGCGCCAGCAGTGAAGACAGATCGGACACCGGGGAGCTGTTTTTT.

This chain links TRBV6-5 with TRBJ2-7; 8 bases agree with TRBD1. V lost 4 bases to trimming and J lost 11 bases; unmatched junction nucleotides: 10. The length of the CDR3 is 13 residues. Germline lookup yields CDR1 MNHEY and CDR2 SVGAGI. In DNA, the CDR3 is TGTGCCAGCAGTTCCTTTGGACAGGGAGGAAAGTACGTC. This sequence encodes CASSSFGQGGKYV.

The chain is built from TRBV7-6 and TRBJ2-2, with D tentatively TRBD1 (5 bases). The CDR3 runs to 13 residues. The V gene lost 4 bases and the J gene lost 6 bases, with 9 bases spanning the gap. Germline V CDR1 and CDR2: SGHVS, FNYEAQ. The CDR3 coding sequence is TGTGCCAGCAGCTCTAGGGGCGCCGGGGAGCTGTTTTTT. Its translation is CASSSRGAGELFF.

The V call is TRBV7-2, the J call TRBJ2-7; D perhaps matches TRBD2 (5 bases). The V and J ends lost 5 bases and 2 bases respectively, with 16 bases between them. The V gene's germline CDR1 is SGHTA and CDR2 FQGNSA. The CDR3 consists of 15 residues. CDR3 sequence reads: CASSTAPAAAYEQYF. CDR3 coding DNA: TGTGCCAGCAGCACCGCGCCAGCGGCCGCCTACGAGCAGTACTTC.

The J gene is TRBJ2-2, the V gene TRBV5-1; 7 nucleotides line up with TRBD1. Germline CDR1 and CDR2: SGHRS and YFSETQ. The V gene end was trimmed by 5 bases and the J gene end by 2 bases; junction bases not matched to a gene: 3. The CDR3 is made up of 14 amino acids. CDR3 DNA: TGCGCCAGCAGTTGGGACAGCAACACCGGGGAGCTGTTTTTT. This encodes CASSWDSNTGELFF.

This chain links TRBV25-1 with TRBJ2-2; 7 bases map to TRBD1. J was trimmed by 2 bases and V by 2 bases; bases with no gene match: 8. There are 17 residues in the CDR3. From germline, CDR1 is MGHDK and CDR2 SYGVNS. CDR3 DNA sequence: TGTGCCAGCAGTGAAAGGGGGACAGCAATAAACACCGGGGAGCTGTTTTTT. It yields the protein CASSERGTAINTGELFF.

The chain combines TRBV10-2 with TRBJ2-5; 7 bases are shared with TRBD2. The CDR3 has 15 amino acids. The junction had 9 bases not matched to a gene; V was cut back by 6 bases and J by 2 bases. Germline V CDR1 and CDR2: WSHSY, SAAADI. CDR3 sequence (DNA): TGCGCCAGCAGCATGGGGCCGGGGGGTCAAGAGACCCAGTACTTC. Its translation is CASSMGPGGQETQYF.

The chain joins TRBV3-1 (or the pseudogene TRBV3-2) to TRBJ2-1; no clear D gene. This CDR3 has 17 amino acids. Trimming took off 1 base at V and 4 bases at J, with 17 bases between the two ends. Germline lookup yields CDR1 LGHDT and CDR2 YNNKEL (reference sequence). The CDR3 sequence: CASSQGQMRLTYNEQFF. CDR3 nucleotides: TGTGCCAGCAGCCAAGGGCAGATGAGGCTTACGTACAATGAGCAGTTCTTC.

The gene calls are TRBV7-2 and TRBJ1-4, with TRBD1 identical over 9 bases. Trimming removed 5 bases from V and 6 bases from J; junction bases left unmatched: 4. Germline-derived CDR1 and CDR2 are SGHTA and FQGNSA. The CDR3 is 14 amino acids. The CDR3 here is CASSPDRGYEKLFF. CDR3 nucleotide sequence: TGTGCCAGCAGCCCGGACAGGGGATATGAAAAACTGTTTTTT.

The chain joins TRBV5-1 to TRBJ1-1, with D possibly matching TRBD1 (5 bases). V was pared by 2 bases and J by 1 base, with 12 bases between. CDR3 length: 15 amino acids. The germline CDR1 and CDR2 sequences are SGHRS and YFSETQ. The CDR3 DNA reads as TGCGCCAGCAGCTTCCTCCAGGGCGGGAACACTGAAGCTTTCTTT. Amino acids: CASSFLQGGNTEAFF.

The J gene is TRBJ1-3, the V gene TRBV18; D unresolved. The CDR3 extends over 15 amino acids. V was pared by 3 bases and J by 4 bases, with 13 bases between. Germline CDR1 reads KGHSH; CDR2 reads LQKENI. The DNA of the CDR3 is TGTGCCAGCTCACCTTCACAGACCACGGGAAACACCATATATTTT. This encodes CASSPSQTTGNTIYF.

The chain combines TRBV7-3 with TRBJ2-1; 14 bases are a match to TRBD2. J lost 4 bases, V lost 5 bases, and 13 bases had no gene match. The CDR3 is 19 amino acids. The V gene's germline CDR1 is SGHTA and CDR2 FQGTGA. The CDR3 spells CASSAAGTSGSLVYNEQFF. CDR3 bases: TGTGCCAGCAGCGCCGCCGGGACTAGCGGGAGTTTGGTATACAATGAGCAGTTCTTC.

The CDR3 spells CASSPTPSSYEQYV. CDR3 DNA sequence: TGTGCCAGCAGCCCAACCCCGAGCTCCTACGAGCAGTACGTC. The gene calls are TRBV5-4 and TRBJ2-7; no clear D gene. This CDR3 has 14 amino acids. Germline values: CDR1 SGHNT, CDR2 YYREEE (reference sequence). V shed 4 bases and J shed 0 bases, with 11 bases lying between them.

V is TRBV28 and J is TRBJ2-1; 7 positions match TRBD1. The CDR3 is 15 residues long. Germline lookup yields CDR1 MDHEN and CDR2 SYDVKM. The J segment lost 9 bases and the V segment lost 5 bases, leaving 13 bases of the junction unmatched. The DNA for the CDR3 is TGTGCCAGCAGTGGGCGGACAGGATTGGGTAGTGAGCAGTTCTTC. It is translated as CASSGRTGLGSEQFF.

The chain carries TRBV10-3 and TRBJ1-1, with D hard to call. Trimming shortened V by 1 base and J by 10 bases, and 16 bases separated the two germline ends. Looked up from germline, CDR1 is ENHRY and CDR2 is SYGVKD. This CDR3 has 14 amino acids. CDR3 protein: CAISEFVGGLGAFF. In DNA form, the CDR3 reads TGTGCCATCAGTGAGTTCGTTGGAGGCCTAGGAGCTTTCTTT.

This clone occurred a few times. V usage is TRBV5-4 and J usage is TRBJ2-2; unclear D gene. This CDR3 is 14 amino acids long. V dropped 0 bases and J dropped 6 bases, with 9 bases sitting between them. Germline V lookup: CDR1 SGHNT, CDR2 YYREEE (reference sequence). The chain's CDR3 is CASSLAGLPGELFF. The CDR3 coding sequence is TGTGCCAGCAGCTTGGCCGGTCTTCCCGGGGAGCTGTTTTTT.

J is TRBJ2-5 and V is TRBV5-1, with TRBD2 matching over 8 bases. V was clipped by 1 base and J by 2 bases; unmatched bases: 7. The CDR3 is 16 amino acids. Germline loops: CDR1 SGHRS, CDR2 YFSETQ. CDR3 region: CASSLLGTSRQETQYF. CDR3 DNA: TGCGCCAGCAGCTTGCTAGGGACTAGTCGGCAAGAGACCCAGTACTTC.

J is TRBJ1-2 and V is TRBV14; 8 bases line up with TRBD1. V dropped 0 bases and J dropped 5; count of bases not matched to a gene: 8. This CDR3 spans 16 amino acids. Germline V gene sequence: CDR1 SGHDN, CDR2 FVKESK. CDR3 region: CASSQEPGGRYYGYTF. CDR3 DNA: TGTGCCAGCAGCCAAGAACCAGGGGGCCGGTATTATGGCTACACCTTC.

The V and J genes are TRBV9 and TRBJ1-3, with 9 bases aligning to TRBD1. There are 18 residues in the CDR3. The V gene's germline CDR1 is SGDLS and CDR2 YYNGEE. Trimming cost V 0 bases and J 0 bases; bases outside gene matches: 7. The CDR3 region has the DNA TGTGCCAGCAGCGTAGGCCCGGGACAGGGAGTCTCTGGAAACACCATATATTTT. Protein: CASSVGPGQGVSGNTIYF. Using reference TRBV9 and TRBJ1-3 for the parts outside the CDR3, the full variable domain is DSGVTQTPKHLITATGQRVTLRCSPRSGDLSVYWYQQSLDQGLQFLIQYYNGEERAKGNILERFSAQQFPDLHSELNLSSLELGDSALYFCASSVGPGQGVSGNTIYFGEGSWLTVV.

The genes are TRBV5-4 and TRBJ2-2; 12 bases match TRBD2. Germline loops: CDR1 SGHNT, CDR2 YYREEE (reference sequence). Germline trimming cut 4 bases from V and 7 bases from J; bases unmatched to any gene: 11. This CDR3 comprises 17 residues. The CDR3 nucleotides read TGTGCCAGCAGCCGCCCTAGCGGGAGGGCCCAAAACGGGGAGCTGTTTTTT. It codes for CASSRPSGRAQNGELFF.

The chain employs TRBV7-2 and TRBJ1-2; 7 bases agree with TRBD1. The CDR3 runs to 14 residues. Germline CDR1 SGHTA, CDR2 FQGNSA. Trimming removed 5 bases from V and 4 bases from J; junction bases left unmatched: 7. Here the CDR3 DNA reads TGTGCCAGCAGCCGGGACAGTTCCAGCTATGGCTACACCTTC. Translating gives CASSRDSSSYGYTF.